Here is one TCR beta chain with its context. This clonotype came up many times. Its recognized antigen is unknown. Base qualities are missing; no much larger clone stands one base away. From cysteine to phenylalanine, the CDR3 is 15 amino acids long. CDR3 DNA is the only sequence kept; it has 45 bases, read in frame from the first base. Via the germline V gene, CDR1 is MNHEY and CDR2 SVGEGT. Unmatched junction bases come to 4, with V trimmed by 6 bases and J by 0 bases. The sample is drawn from a study of neurological immune-mediated disorders (dated by TCRdb to about 2019). Looking at the study overall: The study compared peripheral blood TCR-beta repertoires of HTLV-I-associated myelopathy (HAM/TSP) patients, multiple sclerosis patients and healthy controls using UMI-based sequencing. Alongside PBMC samples, the set of some 100 TCR-beta libraries contained longitudinal samples, technical triplicates, and paired CD4+ and CD8+ T-cell subsets that had been sorted. Longitudinal HAM/TSP and healthy donors were sampled at 3 time-points each (roughly 3-40 month intervals). The cohort included some 66 subjects: about 15 with HAM/TSP, some 34 with multiple sclerosis, and 20 or so healthy controls.

Overall results and qualifications from the work: TCR clonal expansion was highest in HAM/TSP patients and lowest in MS patients, with MS patients falling below even healthy controls. No identical CDR3 amino acid sequences were shared among expanded clones across subjects, suggesting private TCR-beta repertoires in all groups.

This specimen's time point label, per the study, means: longitudinal time-point 2. Blood bank volunteers in Maryland, USA served as the healthy controls. For unsorted PBMC libraries, 2 million PBMCs were used after storage in RNAlater at -80 degrees C until RNA extraction. Peripheral blood was subjected to Ficoll-Hypaque density gradient centrifugation to isolate PBMCs, which were then cryopreserved in liquid nitrogen. cDNA was synthesized by template-switch 5'RACE using a primer with a 10-nucleotide random unique molecular identifier that tagged each TCR transcript. Every sequencing run yielded over 190 million TCR-beta sequences covering 15-18 subjects. Total RNA was extracted with the RNeasy kit. The KAPA Real-time Library Amplification kit was used to amplify TCR-beta VDJ regions with primers targeting the TCR constant region and the 5'RACE anchor. A first PCR added sample indexes and Illumina adaptors, after which a second PCR increased the library yield. After purification with Ampure beads, the TCR product of roughly 650 bp was size-selected on a 2% E-gel SizeSelection system. Before pooling, library quality was checked on a Bioanalyzer, concentration was measured with Qubit, and libraries were quantified with the Kapa Library Quantification kit. Libraries were sequenced paired-end 2 x 150 bp on an Illumina HiSeq 2500. To increase sequence diversity, about 25-30% phiX was spiked into each library pool. The paper's processing steps were these. The quality-filtered reads were processed with the UMI-based MiGEC pipeline, whose error correction step removed more than 85% of the raw TCR sequences. IMGT germline references were used for aligning VDJ genes, and each clonotype was defined as a unique CDR3 amino acid sequence together with its V-J genes. Clonal expansion, Shannon diversity, and CDR3 relatedness (CalcPairwiseDistances, ClusterSamples) were evaluated with VDJtools, and phylogenetic trees were built with CLCbio workbench. Expanded clones were defined as having at least 8 unique UMIs, based on coefficient-of-variation modelling across technical triplicates. TCRdb took the public reads, trimmed them with fastp at Q25, ran MiXCR for clone calling and kept in-frame beta chains. Every entry covers one CDR3 protein and lists the most common genes and DNA from its rows. For this entry, the V and J calls and clone size follow TCRdb and not the study's own pipeline. A total of about 60,000 distinct CDR3 sequences appear in this sample, around a tenth of them only once. Jointly, the top ten make up approximately 12% of the sample.

The TCR sequence derives from a man between 25 and 39 years old in good health. Sequences were obtained from PBMCs. The rearrangement combines TRBV6-2 or TRBV6-3 with TRBJ2-2; TRBD2 fits 7 bases in the junction. The CDR3 amino acid sequence is: CASRPSGANTGELFF. The bases are TGTGCCAGCAGACCTAGCGGAGCGAACACCGGGGAGCTGTTTTTT.